The 3 T cell receptor beta chains given below trace back to one sample, sequenced in a study of blood T cell repertoires in COVID-19. Measured with immunoSEQ multiplex PCR; TCRdb has only the in-frame clones, and not every one. Of about 76,000 clones listed, approximately 88% are singletons. Source material: peripheral blood. These TCRs come from a man aged 25-45 years with acute or convalescent COVID-19.

The chain employs TRBV5-1 and TRBJ1-3, with 8 nucleotides matching TRBD1. V shed 2 bases, J shed 0 bases, and the junction held 4 bases outside the gene matches. Looked up from germline, CDR1 is SGHRS and CDR2 is YFSETQ. CDR3 length equals 16 residues. The DNA for the CDR3 is TGCGCCAGCAGCTTAGGACAGGGATCCTCTGGAAACACCATATATTTT. As protein: CASSLGQGSSGNTIYF.

This chain joins TRBV11-2 and TRBJ2-3; 9 nucleotides agree with TRBD2. CDR3 length equals 15 residues. V lost 5 bases, J lost 2 bases, and 5 bases stayed unmatched. Germline values: CDR1 SGHAT, CDR2 FQNNGV. The CDR3 sequence: CASSGTSSSTDTQYF. The CDR3 coding sequence is TGTGCCAGCAGCGGGACTAGCAGCTCCACAGATACGCAGTATTTT.

The V gene is TRBV7-2, the J gene TRBJ1-5; 8 positions match TRBD1. Trimming at V came to 8 bases and at J to 4 bases, leaving 10 bases not matched to a gene. Germline CDR1 SGHTA, CDR2 FQGNSA. The CDR3 consists of 15 residues. The DNA of the CDR3 is TGTGCCAGCTGTCTTGGACAGGGCCTAAATCAGCCCCAGCATTTT. Protein: CASCLGQGLNQPQHF.